The clone carrying this T cell receptor beta chain occurred once. No antigen is known for it. Random hexamers primed reverse transcription of about 0.45 to 1 ug RNA. Amplification of TCR beta CDR3 by immunoSEQ multiplex PCR spanned 54 Vbeta and 13 Jbeta. TCRdb itself ran the immunoSEQ multiplex PCR reads through MiXCR, one entry per CDR3 protein. The sample includes about 190,000 distinct CDR3 sequences, around 95% of them seen just once. The record originates from a study of CD8 T cells in Susac syndrome. Study at large: Clinically active disease was present in six of the sequenced Susac syndrome patients. Eight of these patients were in remission. General study findings and limits: Individuals included in the TCR sequencing and HLA analysis were acknowledged by the study to be relatively few in number.

There are 15 residues in the CDR3. V was cut by 2 bases and J by 1 base, with 9 bases left in between. Germline CDR1 reads MGHRA; CDR2 reads YSYEKL. Negative magnetic isolation gave CD8+ and CD4+ cells; FACS enriched CD8+ TEMRA. This TCR derives from a human donor with Susac syndrome. The gene calls are TRBV4-1 and TRBJ1-5; possible D gene TRBD1, 5 bases. Sample: CD4+ T cells from PBMCs. CDR3 DNA: TGCGCCAGCAGCCAACAGGGAGGGAGCAATCAGCCCCAGCATTTT. This encodes CASSQQGGSNQPQHF.